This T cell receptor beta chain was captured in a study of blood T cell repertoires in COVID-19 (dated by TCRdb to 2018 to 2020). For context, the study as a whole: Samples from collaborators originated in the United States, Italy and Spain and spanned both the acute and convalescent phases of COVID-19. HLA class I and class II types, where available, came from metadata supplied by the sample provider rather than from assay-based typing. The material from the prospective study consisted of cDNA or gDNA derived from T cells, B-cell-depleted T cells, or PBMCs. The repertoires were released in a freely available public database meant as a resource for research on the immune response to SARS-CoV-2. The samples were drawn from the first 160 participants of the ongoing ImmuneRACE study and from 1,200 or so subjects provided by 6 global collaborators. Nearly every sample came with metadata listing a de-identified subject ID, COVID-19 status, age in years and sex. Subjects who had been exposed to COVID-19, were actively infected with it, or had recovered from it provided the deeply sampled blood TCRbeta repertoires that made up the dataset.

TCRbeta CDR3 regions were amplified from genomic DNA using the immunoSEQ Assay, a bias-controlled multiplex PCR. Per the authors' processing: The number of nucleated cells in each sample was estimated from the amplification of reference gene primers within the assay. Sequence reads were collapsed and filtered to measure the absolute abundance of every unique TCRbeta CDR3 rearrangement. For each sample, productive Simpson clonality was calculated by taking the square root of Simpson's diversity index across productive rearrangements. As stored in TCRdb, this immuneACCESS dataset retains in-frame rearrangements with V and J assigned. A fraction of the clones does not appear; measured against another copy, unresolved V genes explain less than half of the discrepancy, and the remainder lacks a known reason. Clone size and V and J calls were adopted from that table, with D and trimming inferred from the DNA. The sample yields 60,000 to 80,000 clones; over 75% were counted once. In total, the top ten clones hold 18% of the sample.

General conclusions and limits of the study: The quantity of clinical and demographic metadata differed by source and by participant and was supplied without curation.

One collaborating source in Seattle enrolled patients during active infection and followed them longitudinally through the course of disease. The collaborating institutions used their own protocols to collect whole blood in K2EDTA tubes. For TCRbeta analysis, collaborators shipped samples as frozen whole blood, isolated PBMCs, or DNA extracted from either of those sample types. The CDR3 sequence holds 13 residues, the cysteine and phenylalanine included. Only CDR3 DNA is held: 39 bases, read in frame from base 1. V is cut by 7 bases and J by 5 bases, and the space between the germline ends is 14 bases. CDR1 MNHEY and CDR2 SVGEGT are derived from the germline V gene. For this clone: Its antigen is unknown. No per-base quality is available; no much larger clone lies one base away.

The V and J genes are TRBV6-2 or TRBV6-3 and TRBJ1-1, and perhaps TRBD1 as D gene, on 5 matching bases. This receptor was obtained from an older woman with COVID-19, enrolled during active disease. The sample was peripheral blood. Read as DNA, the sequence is TGTGCCAGCACCCCCGGGCGGGGGACTGAAGCTTTCTTT. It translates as CASTPGRGTEAFF.